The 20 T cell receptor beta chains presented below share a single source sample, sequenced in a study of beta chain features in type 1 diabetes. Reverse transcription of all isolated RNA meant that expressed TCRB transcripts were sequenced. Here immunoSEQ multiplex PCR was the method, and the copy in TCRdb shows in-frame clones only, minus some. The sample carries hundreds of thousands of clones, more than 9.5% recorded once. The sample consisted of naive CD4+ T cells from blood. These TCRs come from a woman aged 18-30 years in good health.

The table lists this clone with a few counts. The DNA of the CDR3 is TGTGCCAGCAGCCAAACATACGCTATGGGTGTTTACAATGAGCAGTTCTTC. Its translation is CASSQTYAMGVYNEQFF. V usage is TRBV7-9 and J usage is TRBJ2-1; D remains unclear. Trimming shortened V by 5 bases and J by 4 bases, and 21 bases separated the two germline ends. The CDR3 totals 17 residues. The germline gives CDR1 SEHNR, CDR2 FQNEAQ (reference sequence).

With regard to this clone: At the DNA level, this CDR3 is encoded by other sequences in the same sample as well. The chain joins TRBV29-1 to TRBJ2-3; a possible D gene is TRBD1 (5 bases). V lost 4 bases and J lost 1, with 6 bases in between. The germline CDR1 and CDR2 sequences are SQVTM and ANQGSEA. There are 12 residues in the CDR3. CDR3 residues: CSVGQRTDTQYF. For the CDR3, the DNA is TGCAGCGTTGGACAGCGCACAGATACGCAGTATTTT.

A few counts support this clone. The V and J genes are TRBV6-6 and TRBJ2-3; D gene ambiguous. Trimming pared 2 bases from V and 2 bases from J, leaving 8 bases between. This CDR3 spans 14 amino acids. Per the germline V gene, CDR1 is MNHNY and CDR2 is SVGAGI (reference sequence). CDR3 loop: CASSYSGNTDTQYF. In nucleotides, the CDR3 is TGTGCCAGCAGTTACAGTGGCAACACAGATACGCAGTATTTT.

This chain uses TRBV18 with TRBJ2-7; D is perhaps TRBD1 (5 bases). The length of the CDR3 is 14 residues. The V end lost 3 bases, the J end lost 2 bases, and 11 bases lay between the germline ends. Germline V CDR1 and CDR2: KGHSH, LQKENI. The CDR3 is CASSPTVTAYEQYF. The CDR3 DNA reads TGTGCCAGCTCACCGACAGTGACCGCCTACGAGCAGTACTTC.

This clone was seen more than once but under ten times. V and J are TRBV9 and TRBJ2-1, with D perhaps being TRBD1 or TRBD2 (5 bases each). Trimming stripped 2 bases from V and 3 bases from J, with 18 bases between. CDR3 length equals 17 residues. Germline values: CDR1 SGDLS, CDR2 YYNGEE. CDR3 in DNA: TGTGCCAGCAGCGTGGGGCTAGCCGGCGAGGGCTACAATGAGCAGTTCTTC. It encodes CASSVGLAGEGYNEQFF. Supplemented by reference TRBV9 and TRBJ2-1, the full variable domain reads DSGVTQTPKHLITATGQRVTLRCSPRSGDLSVYWYQQSLDQGLQFLIQYYNGEERAKGNILERFSAQQFPDLHSELNLSSLELGDSALYFCASSVGLAGEGYNEQFFGPGTRLTVL.

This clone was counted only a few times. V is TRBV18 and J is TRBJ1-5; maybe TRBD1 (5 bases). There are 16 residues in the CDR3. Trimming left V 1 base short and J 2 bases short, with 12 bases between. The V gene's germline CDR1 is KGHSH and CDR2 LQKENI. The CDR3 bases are TGTGCCAGCTCACCACGGGGAGGGGAGGGCAATCAGCCCCAGCATTTT. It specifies CASSPRGGEGNQPQHF.

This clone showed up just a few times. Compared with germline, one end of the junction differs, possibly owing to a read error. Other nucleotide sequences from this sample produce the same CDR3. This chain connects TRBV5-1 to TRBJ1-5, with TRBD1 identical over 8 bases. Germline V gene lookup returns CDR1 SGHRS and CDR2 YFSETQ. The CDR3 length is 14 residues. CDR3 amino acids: CASSLAGGNQPQHF. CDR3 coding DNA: TGCGCCAGCAGCTTGGCAGGGGGCAACCAGCCCCAGCATTTT. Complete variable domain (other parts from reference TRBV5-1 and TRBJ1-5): KAGVTQTPRYLIKTRGQQVTLSCSPISGHRSVSWYQQTPGQGLQFLFEYFSETQRNKGNFPGRFSGRQFSNSRSEMNVSTLELGDSALYLCASSLAGGNQPQHFGDGTRLSIL.

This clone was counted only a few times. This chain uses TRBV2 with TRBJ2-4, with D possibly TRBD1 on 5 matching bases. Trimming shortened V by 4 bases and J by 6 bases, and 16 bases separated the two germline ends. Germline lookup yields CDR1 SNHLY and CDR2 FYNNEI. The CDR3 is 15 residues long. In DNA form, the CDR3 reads TGTGCCAGCAGTGGCCTGAAAGGACATATAAACATTCAGTACTTC. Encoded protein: CASSGLKGHINIQYF.

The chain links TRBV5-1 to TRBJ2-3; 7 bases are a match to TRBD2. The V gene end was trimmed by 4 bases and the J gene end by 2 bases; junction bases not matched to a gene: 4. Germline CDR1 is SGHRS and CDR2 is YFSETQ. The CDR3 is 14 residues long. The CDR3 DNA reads TGCGCCAGCAGCCTGGGGACTACCACAGATACGCAGTATTTT. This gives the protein CASSLGTTTDTQYF.

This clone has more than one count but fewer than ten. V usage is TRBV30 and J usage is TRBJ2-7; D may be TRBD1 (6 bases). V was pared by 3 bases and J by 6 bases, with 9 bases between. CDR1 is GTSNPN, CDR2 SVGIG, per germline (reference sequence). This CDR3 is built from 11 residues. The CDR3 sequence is CAWSLGAEQYF. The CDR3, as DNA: TGTGCCTGGAGCCTGGGGGCCGAGCAGTACTTC.

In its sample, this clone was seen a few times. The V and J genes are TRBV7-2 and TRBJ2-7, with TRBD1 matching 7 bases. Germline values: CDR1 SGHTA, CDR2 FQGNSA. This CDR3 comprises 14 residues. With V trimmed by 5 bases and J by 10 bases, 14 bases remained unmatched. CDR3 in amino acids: CASSLGTAIELQYF. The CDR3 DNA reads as TGTGCCAGCAGCCTCGGGACAGCCATCGAACTACAGTACTTC.

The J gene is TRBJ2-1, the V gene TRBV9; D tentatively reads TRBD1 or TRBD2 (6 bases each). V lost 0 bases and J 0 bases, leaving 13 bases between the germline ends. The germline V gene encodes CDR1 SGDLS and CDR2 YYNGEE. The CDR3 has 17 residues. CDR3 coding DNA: TGTGCCAGCAGCGTAGCAAGGGGGACTCCCTCCTACAATGAGCAGTTCTTC. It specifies CASSVARGTPSYNEQFF.

CDR3 residues: CASYPETGANTGELFF. DNA for the CDR3: TGCGCCAGCTACCCTGAGACAGGCGCAAACACCGGGGAGCTGTTTTTT. The chain employs TRBV4-1 and TRBJ2-2; possible D gene TRBD1, 6 bases. With 8 bases removed from V and 2 bases from J, the gap between germline ends came to 18 bases. The CDR3 extends over 16 amino acids. CDR1 is MGHRA and CDR2 is YSYEKL in the germline V gene.

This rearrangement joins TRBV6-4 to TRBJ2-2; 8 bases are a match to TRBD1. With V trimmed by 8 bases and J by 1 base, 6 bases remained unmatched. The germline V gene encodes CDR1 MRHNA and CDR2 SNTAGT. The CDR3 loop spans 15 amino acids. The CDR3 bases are TGTGCCAGCTCCCGTGGACAGGGGAACACCGGGGAGCTGTTTTTT. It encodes CASSRGQGNTGELFF.

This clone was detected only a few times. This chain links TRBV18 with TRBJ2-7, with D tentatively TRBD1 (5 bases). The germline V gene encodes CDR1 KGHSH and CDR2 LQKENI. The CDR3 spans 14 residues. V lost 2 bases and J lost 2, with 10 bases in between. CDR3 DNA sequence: TGTGCCAGCTCACCAACTGACAGTACCTACGAGCAGTACGTC. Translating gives CASSPTDSTYEQYV.

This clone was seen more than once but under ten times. The CDR3: CASSPSPSGELFF. In nucleotides, the CDR3 is TGTGCCAGCTCACCATCCCCCTCCGGGGAGCTGTTTTTT. V gene TRBV18 combines with J gene TRBJ2-2; D gene unclear. Germline V CDR1 and CDR2: KGHSH, LQKENI. Trimming cost V 2 bases and J 6 bases, with 7 bases left between them. The CDR3 length is 13 residues.

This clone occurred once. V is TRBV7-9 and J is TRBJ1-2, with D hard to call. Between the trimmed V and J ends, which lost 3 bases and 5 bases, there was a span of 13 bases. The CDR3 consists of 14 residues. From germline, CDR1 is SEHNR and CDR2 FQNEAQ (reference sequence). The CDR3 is CASSFVDQMYGYTF. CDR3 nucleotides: TGTGCCAGCAGCTTCGTCGACCAGATGTATGGCTACACCTTC.

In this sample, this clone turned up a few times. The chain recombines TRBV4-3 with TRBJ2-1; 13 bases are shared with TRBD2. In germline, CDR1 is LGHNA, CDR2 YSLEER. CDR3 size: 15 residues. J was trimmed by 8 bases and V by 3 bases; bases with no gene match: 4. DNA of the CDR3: TGCGCCAGCAGCCAGGGACTAGCGGGATTGGATGAGCAGTTCTTC. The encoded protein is CASSQGLAGLDEQFF.

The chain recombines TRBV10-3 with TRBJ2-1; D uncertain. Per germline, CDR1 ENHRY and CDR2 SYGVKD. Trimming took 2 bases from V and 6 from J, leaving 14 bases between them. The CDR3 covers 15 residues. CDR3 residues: CAISERAPTVNEQFF. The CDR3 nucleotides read TGTGCCATCAGTGAGCGGGCACCTACCGTCAATGAGCAGTTCTTC.

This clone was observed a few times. In DNA form, the CDR3 reads TGTGCCAGCAAATCTGCAGGAACCTACAATGAGCAGTTCTTC. This translates into CASKSAGTYNEQFF. J is TRBJ2-1 and V is TRBV2; no reliable D call. CDR1 and CDR2 from the germline V gene are SNHLY and FYNNEI. Trimming stripped 7 bases from V and 2 bases from J, with 12 bases between. The CDR3 runs 14 residues.